The 10 T cell receptor beta chains given below trace back to one sample, sequenced in a study of T cells expressing NK-cell markers. TCRdb reanalyzed the 5' RACE reads and collapses them to one entry per CDR3 protein, without DNA. The specimen's table records over 200,000 distinct CDR3 sequences. Sequenced input: blood T cells: a sorted CD56 or NKG2C T cell subset, CD4+ or CD8+ T cells, or bulk PBMC T cells (not recorded which). Source of these receptors: a man younger than 35 in good health.

The genes are TRBV6-5 and TRBJ2-5. CDR1 is MNHEY and CDR2 is SVGAGI in the germline V gene. The CDR3 loop spans 16 amino acids. CDR3 in amino acids: CASSYSSERTSRTQYF.

V is TRBV29-1 and J is TRBJ1-1; the D gene TCRdb calls, TRBD1, cannot be checked with no DNA. The CDR3 consists of 16 residues. CDR1 SQVTM and CDR2 ANQGSEA come from the germline V gene. The CDR3 spells CSVEGTVGQTNTEAFF.

V gene TRBV2 combines with J gene TRBJ2-2. Germline values: CDR1 SNHLY, CDR2 FYNNEI. The CDR3 contains 11 residues. The CDR3 here is CASRSTGELFF.

The chain uses TRBV5-1 and TRBJ1-2; no DNA is available, so the TRBD1 call from TCRdb remains unchecked. Germline V gene lookup returns CDR1 SGHRS and CDR2 YFSETQ. This CDR3 is 14 amino acids long. CDR3 region: CASSHPTGEGGYTF.

The chain couples TRBV29-1 to TRBJ2-1; without DNA, the TCRdb call of TRBD2 cannot be checked. The CDR3 sequence is 13 residues long. The germline CDR1 and CDR2 sequences are SQVTM and ANQGSEA. CDR3: CSARRTGPDEQFF.

The chain uses TRBV6-6 and TRBJ2-7; TCRdb returns TRBD1, unconfirmable since there is no DNA. Germline V gene sequence: CDR1 MNHNY, CDR2 SVGAGI (reference sequence). There are 13 residues in the CDR3. The CDR3 loop reads CASSPESLYEQYF.

The rearrangement uses TRBV7-6 and TRBJ2-1; TCRdb's D gene call, TRBD2, goes unchecked for lack of DNA. This CDR3 region has 15 residues. Germline-derived CDR1 and CDR2 are SGHVS and FNYEAQ. CDR3 region: CASSPPGLAGNEQFF.

The genes are TRBV20-1 and TRBJ1-5; TCRdb reports TRBD1, a call that lacks DNA to check it against. The CDR3 totals 17 residues. CDR1 and CDR2 from the germline V gene are DFQATT and SNEGSKA (reference sequence). The CDR3: CSASGTGGLYSNQPQHF.

The chain links TRBV6-6 to TRBJ2-7; absent DNA, TCRdb's TRBD2 call cannot be checked. Germline V lookup: CDR1 MNHNY, CDR2 SVGAGI (reference sequence). The CDR3 runs 12 residues. The chain's CDR3 is CASTKVGEEQYF.

This chain uses TRBV3-1 with TRBJ2-7; the TRBD1 assignment by TCRdb is unverifiable without DNA. The CDR3 extends over 15 amino acids. CDR1 and CDR2 from the germline V gene are LGHDT and YNNKEL (reference sequence). The CDR3 here is CASSRGQGVEDEQYF.